This T cell receptor (beta chain) was recorded in a study of vaccination effects on CD4 cells after COVID-19 (dated by TCRdb to the early 2020s). Turning to the overall study: After vaccination, three convalescent patients were sampled at an early time point (day +14) and at a late time point (day +241, +227 and +161, respectively). The full study included around ten COVID-19 convalescent patients and a few SARS-CoV-2-naive healthy vaccine recipients. Cultures from other donors in the study were sequenced using the Oncomine TCR Beta short-read assay on an Illumina iSeq 100. Post-vaccine samples across the study were collected a median of 72 days after the second dose, with a range of 14 to 241. SARS-CoV-2 spike-specific CD4+ TCR repertoires were compared before and after mRNA vaccination in COVID-19 convalescent patients and in infection-naive vaccine recipients. Broader findings and caveats from the paper: For convalescent patients, new clones induced by the vaccine made up most of the post-vaccine spike-reactive repertoire, and these new clones were largely distinct from the clones induced by infection. Only a small number of convalescent patients were included, and no early post-infection timepoints were available, which limited the study. Both infection-induced and vaccine-induced clones contracted markedly at late post-vaccination timepoints, which is consistent with waning T cell responses.

The receptor library was made with the immunoSEQ multiplex PCR assay. TCR beta CDR3 sequencing was performed on DNA from the cultured, isolated CD4+ T cells. On the authors' methods: Non-productive TCR sequences were removed and reads were trimmed to the CDR3 region, keeping CDR3s of at least 7 amino acids. Antigen-specific clonotypes were identified using the MANAFEST web app by comparison of expansion in peptide wells against reference cultures. To be called positive, a clone needed expansion at FDR<0.05 compared with the reference and with all other wells, an odds ratio greater than 5, and a frequency greater than 0.1% in two replicate wells. A clonotype was defined as cross-reactive if the clonotype was significantly expanded both in SARS-CoV-2 spike wells and in at least one common cold coronavirus spike condition. CDR3 similarity was assessed by Levenshtein distance using the stringdist R package, and unrooted trees were constructed with ape in R 3.6.1. TCRdb stores this immuneACCESS table with in-frame sequences only. Part of the clones is absent; in the studies checked, under half of the shortfall reflects unresolved V genes, and no reason is known for the rest. V, J and clone size derive from that table, while D and trimming were established from the DNA sequence. In this sample the table shows about 14,000 clones, approximately 78% of which occur a single time. Around 26% of the sample is in the top ten clones.

V is shortened by 7 bases, J by 1 base, and the region joining them spans 10 bases. The CDR3 has 13 amino acids, counting the end cysteine and phenylalanine. Solely the CDR3 DNA is kept, with 39 bases framed from the first base. CDR1 and CDR2, per the germline V gene, are SNHLY and FYNNEI. To identify antigen-specific CD4+ T cell clonotypes by their expansion, the ViraFEST assay first stimulated PBMC with viral peptide pools and then applied TCR sequencing. After less than 13 days of culture, CD4+ T cells were isolated with the EasySep CD4+ T cell isolation kit. PCR-confirmed SARS-CoV-2 infection had occurred in convalescent patients between March and December 2020, before the Alpha, Beta and Delta variants emerged in the United States. Participants received two doses of either the BNT162b2 or the mRNA-1273 mRNA SARS-CoV-2 vaccine. About 2.2 million PBMC per well were cultured in IMDM with around 5% human AB serum, 9 to 10 IU/ml IL-2 and gentamicin, plus 10 ug/ml peptides. On days 3 and 7, half of the culture medium was replaced with fresh IL-2-containing medium. Unless noted otherwise, every peptide stimulation condition was grown in triplicate wells. Using Ficoll-Paque Plus gradient centrifugation, PBMC were separated from whole blood and then either used fresh or cryopreserved at -140C. The overlapping peptide pools covered the spike proteins of SARS-CoV-2 as well as those of the common cold coronaviruses HCoV-NL63, HCoV-OC43 and HCoV-229E. The QIAamp micro DNA kit was used to extract genomic DNA from the cultured CD4+ T cells.

Concerning this clone: Its cognate antigen has yet to be identified. No much larger clone is present one base from it, and per-base qualities are unavailable.

In this chain, TRBV2 is recombined with TRBJ1-1, with a tentative D gene TRBD1 over 6 matching bases. The sample was CD4+ T cells from PBMCs cultured with HCoV-NL63 spike peptides, taken after COVID-19 vaccination. Taken with the paper, the label for cell subset or site translates to: HCoV-NL63 spike overlapping peptide pool stimulation. This clonotype was sampled from a human donor who had a prior SARS-CoV-2 infection. The base sequence is TGTGCCAGCACCCAACAGGGGAACACTGAAGCTTTCTTT. This sequence encodes CASTQQGNTEAFF.